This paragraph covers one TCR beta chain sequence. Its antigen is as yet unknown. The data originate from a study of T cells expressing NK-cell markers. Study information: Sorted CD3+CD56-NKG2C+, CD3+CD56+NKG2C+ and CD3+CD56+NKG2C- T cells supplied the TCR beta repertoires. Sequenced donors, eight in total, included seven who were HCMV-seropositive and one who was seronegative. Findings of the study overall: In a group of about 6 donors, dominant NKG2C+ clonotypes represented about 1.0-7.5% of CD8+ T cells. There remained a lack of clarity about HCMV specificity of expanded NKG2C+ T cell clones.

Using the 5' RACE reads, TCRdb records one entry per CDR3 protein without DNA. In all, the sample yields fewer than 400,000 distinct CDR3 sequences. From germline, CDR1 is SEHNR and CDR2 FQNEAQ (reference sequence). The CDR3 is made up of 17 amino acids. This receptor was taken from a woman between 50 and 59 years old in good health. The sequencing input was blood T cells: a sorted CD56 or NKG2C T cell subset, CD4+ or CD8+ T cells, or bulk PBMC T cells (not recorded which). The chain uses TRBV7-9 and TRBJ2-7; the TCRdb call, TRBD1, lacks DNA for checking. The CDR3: CASSLARAGQGRNEQYF.